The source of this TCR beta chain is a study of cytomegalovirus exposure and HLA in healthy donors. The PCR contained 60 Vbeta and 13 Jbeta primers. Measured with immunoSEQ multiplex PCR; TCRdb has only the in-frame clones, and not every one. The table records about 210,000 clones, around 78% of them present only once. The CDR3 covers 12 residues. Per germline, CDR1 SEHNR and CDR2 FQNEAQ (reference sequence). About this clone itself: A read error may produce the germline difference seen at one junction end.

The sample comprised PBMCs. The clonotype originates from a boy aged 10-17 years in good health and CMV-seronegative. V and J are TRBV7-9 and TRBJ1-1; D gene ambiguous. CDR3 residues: CSSSRQNTEAFF. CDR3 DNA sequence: TGTTCCAGCAGCCGACAGAACACTGAAGCTTTCTTT.